This T cell receptor (beta chain) was identified during a study of blood T cell repertoires in COVID-19. Whole-study context: Samples representing acute and convalescent COVID-19 were sourced from the United States, Italy and Spain. The cDNA or gDNA used as material had been derived from T cells, B-cell-depleted T cells, or PBMCs.

Per the authors' pipeline: Estimation of nucleated cell counts was performed using reference gene primer amplification. TCRdb's table, derived via immunoSEQ multiplex PCR, lists solely in-frame clones and lacks some. The DNA was the basis for D and trimming; V, J and clone size are from that table. The sample shows 20,000 or so clones, 75% to 95% of them seen only once. The germline V gene encodes CDR1 MDHEN and CDR2 SYDVKM. The V and J ends lost 5 bases and 4 bases, in that order; junction bases with no gene match: 6. The CDR3 runs to 15 residues. The rearrangement links TRBV28 to TRBJ2-1; 9 bases agree with TRBD1. Source material: peripheral blood. The receptor was derived from a man in his 70s with active COVID-19. The CDR3 spells CASSPSGQGYNEQFF. Here the CDR3 DNA reads TGTGCCAGCAGTCCCAGCGGACAGGGGTACAATGAGCAGTTCTTC.